The 32 T cell receptor beta chains in this list originate from one sample, sequenced in a study of T-cell memory formation after mild COVID-19. Using its own MiXCR run on the 5' RACE reads, TCRdb lists one record per CDR3 protein. Found here are 150,000 to 200,000 distinct CDR3 sequences, approximately 18% of them singletons; the top ten hold roughly 4%. Sequencing was performed on PBMCs or a T cell subset sorted from them (not recorded which). These receptors were collected from a man aged 18 to 35 who had mild COVID-19 (a few samples of this study predate the infection). Cell type and time point are not known.

CDR3 sequence (DNA): TGTGCCAGCAGCCCGCCTGACAGGGGGAGGTATGGCTACACCTTC. Translated: CASSPPDRGRYGYTF. The rearrangement links TRBV6-5 to TRBJ1-2; 9 bases align to TRBD1. The trim removed 6 bases at V and 5 bases at J, leaving 10 bases unmatched. Germline values: CDR1 MNHEY, CDR2 SVGAGI. CDR3 length: 15 residues.

The chain employs TRBV11-2 and TRBJ2-1; a weak D match, TRBD2 (7 bases). Germline assignment: CDR1 SGHAT and CDR2 FQNNGV. The CDR3 is made up of 14 amino acids. V dropped 3 bases and J dropped 12 bases, with 18 bases sitting between them. The CDR3 is CASSFQQGTGGQFF. In DNA, the CDR3 is TGTGCCAGCAGCTTCCAGCAGGGGACGGGGGGGCAGTTCTTC.

The gene calls are TRBV3-1 and TRBJ2-5; weak D call: TRBD2 (6 bases). This CDR3 comprises 15 residues. V lost 2 bases to trimming and J lost 3 bases, with 13 bases between them. Germline CDR1 LGHDT, CDR2 YNNKEL (reference sequence). The CDR3 here is CASSQFVGGEETQYF. The CDR3 DNA reads as TGTGCCAGCAGCCAATTTGTAGGCGGGGAAGAGACCCAGTACTTC.

This chain uses TRBV6-5 with TRBJ1-6, with TRBD1 identical over 11 bases. Trimming took 6 bases from V and 9 from J; bases not matched to a gene: 7. The CDR3 sequence is 15 residues long. Germline V gives CDR1 MNHEY, CDR2 SVGAGI. The CDR3 protein is CASSFRGTGGSPLHF. The DNA for the CDR3 is TGTGCCAGCAGCTTTAGGGGGACAGGGGGTTCACCCCTCCACTTT.

This clonotype was counted a few times. This CDR3 reads CASSFGTGYQETQYF. DNA of the CDR3: TGCGCCAGCAGCTTCGGGACAGGCTACCAAGAGACCCAGTACTTC. This chain uses TRBV5-1 with TRBJ2-5, with 8 bases that match TRBD1. V trimming: 2 bases; J trimming: 0 bases; junction bases outside the gene matches: 3. This CDR3 is built from 15 residues. Germline V gene lookup returns CDR1 SGHRS and CDR2 YFSETQ.

The chain joins TRBV5-1 to TRBJ2-1; a weak D match, TRBD2 (5 bases). Germline V lookup: CDR1 SGHRS, CDR2 YFSETQ. With 4 bases removed from V and 0 bases from J, the gap between germline ends came to 14 bases. CDR3 length equals 16 residues. CDR3 region: CASSLGLFSSYNEQFF. The CDR3 coding sequence is TGCGCCAGCAGCCTCGGACTGTTCAGCTCCTACAATGAGCAGTTCTTC.

The J gene is TRBJ1-2, the V gene TRBV6-2 or TRBV6-3, with 7 bases fitting TRBD1. Germline loops: CDR1 MNHEY, CDR2 SVGEGT. There are 11 residues in the CDR3. Trimming cost V 6 bases and J 13 bases; bases outside gene matches: 8. The CDR3 DNA is TGTGCCAGCAGGGACAGGAGCGAAGGCACCTTC. Translating gives CASRDRSEGTF.

The rearrangement links TRBV20-1 to TRBJ1-1; D perhaps matches TRBD1 (5 bases). CDR3 length: 12 amino acids. Germline CDR1 DFQATT, CDR2 SNEGSKA (reference sequence). V dropped 6 bases and J dropped 3 bases, with 11 bases sitting between them. DNA of the CDR3: TGCAGTGCAACGGGGACGTACACTGAAGCTTTCTTT. Its translation is CSATGTYTEAFF.

The chain couples TRBV5-1 to TRBJ1-2; D is undetermined. CDR3 length equals 14 residues. Germline CDR1 reads SGHRS; CDR2 reads YFSETQ. Trimming left V 0 bases short and J 0 bases short, with 6 bases between. CDR3 residues: CASSLDRPNYGYTF. The CDR3 DNA reads TGCGCCAGCAGCTTGGATCGCCCTAACTATGGCTACACCTTC.

The V gene is TRBV7-2, the J gene TRBJ2-5; D remains unclear. CDR3 length equals 13 residues. Trimming took 3 bases from V and 4 from J, leaving 9 bases between them. Germline V CDR1 and CDR2: SGHTA, FQGNSA. The CDR3 bases are TGTGCCAGCAGCTTGAACATCCGAGAGACCCAGTACTTC. Translation gives CASSLNIRETQYF.

The genes are TRBV6-2 or TRBV6-3 and TRBJ1-2, with D perhaps TRBD1 (6 bases). Germline CDR1 reads MNHEY; CDR2 reads SVGEGT. CDR3 length: 14 residues. V lost 0 bases, J lost 8 bases, and 13 bases lay in between. CDR3 coding DNA: TGTGCCAGCAGTTACTCGACCAGGGGACGGGGCTACACCTTC. Residues: CASSYSTRGRGYTF.

The V gene is TRBV4-3, the J gene TRBJ1-1; D remains ambiguous. The CDR3 loop spans 15 amino acids. The germline V gene has CDR1 LGHNA and CDR2 YSLEER. Trimming pared 0 bases from V and 3 bases from J, leaving 11 bases between. DNA of the CDR3: TGCGCCAGCAGCCAAGAGCCAAAGAGGTACACTGAAGCTTTCTTT. Translated: CASSQEPKRYTEAFF.

The V call is TRBV10-3, the J call TRBJ1-1, with D unresolved. V gave up 2 bases and J gave up 3 bases, with 13 bases separating them. Germline V CDR1 and CDR2: ENHRY, SYGVKD. The CDR3 totals 15 residues. CDR3 DNA sequence: TGTGCCATCAGTGAGAATCGGGGAGGGTACACTGAAGCTTTCTTT. Its translation: CAISENRGGYTEAFF.

V gene TRBV15 combines with J gene TRBJ1-3; 7 bases fit TRBD1. The V segment lost 3 bases and the J segment 9 bases; nucleotides outside the gene matches: 17. There are 17 residues in the CDR3. The germline CDR1 and CDR2 sequences are LNHNV and YYDKDF (reference sequence). Written as DNA, the CDR3 is TGTGCCACCAGCAGGTACCGGGACAGTAGCGAAGGTGGCACCATATATTTT. Translated: CATSRYRDSSEGGTIYF.

This chain joins TRBV28 and TRBJ1-6; D unclear. The CDR3 runs 14 residues. Germline values: CDR1 MDHEN, CDR2 SYDVKM. Trimming took 6 bases from V and 7 from J, leaving 13 bases between them. In nucleotides, the CDR3 is TGTGCCAGCAGCACGGGCGGGAACAATTCACCCCTCCACTTT. Protein product: CASSTGGNNSPLHF.

This clonotype has a count of ten or more. The chain employs TRBV5-1 and TRBJ2-5; D not certain. There are 12 residues in the CDR3. V was pared by 7 bases and J by 3 bases, with 10 bases between. The V gene's germline CDR1 is SGHRS and CDR2 YFSETQ. The CDR3 nucleotides read TGCGCCAGCCCCTATATTGAAGAGACCCAGTACTTC. Residues: CASPYIEETQYF. Combining the CDR3 with reference TRBV5-1 and TRBJ2-5 gives the whole variable domain KAGVTQTPRYLIKTRGQQVTLSCSPISGHRSVSWYQQTPGQGLQFLFEYFSETQRNKGNFPGRFSGRQFSNSRSEMNVSTLELGDSALYLCASPYIEETQYFGPGTRLLVL.

The chain links TRBV7-8 to TRBJ1-2, with 9 bases fitting TRBD1. The CDR3 sequence is 15 residues long. Germline assignment: CDR1 SGHVS and CDR2 FQNEAQ. Germline trimming cut 2 bases from V and 2 bases from J; bases unmatched to any gene: 3. This CDR3 is CASSLRTGANYGYTF. The CDR3 DNA reads TGTGCCAGCAGCTTACGGACAGGGGCAAACTATGGCTACACCTTC. Together with reference TRBV7-8 and TRBJ1-2, the CDR3 gives the full variable domain: GAGVSQSPRYKVAKRGQDVALRCDPISGHVSLFWYQQALGQGPEFLTYFQNEAQLDKSGLPSDRFFAERPEGSVSTLKIQRTQQEDSAVYLCASSLRTGANYGYTFGSGTRLTVV.

A few counts support this clonotype. The CDR3 DNA is TGTGCCAGCAGCTCATGGGGGCTTGGCTATGGCTACACCTTC. Amino acid sequence: CASSSWGLGYGYTF. The genes are TRBV27 and TRBJ1-2, with a possible D match to TRBD1 (6 bases). The length of the CDR3 is 14 residues. Germline CDR1 and CDR2: MNHEY and SMNVEV (reference sequence). Between the trimmed V and J ends, which lost 6 bases and 4 bases, there was a span of 15 bases.

This clonotype occurred many times. The chain links TRBV4-3 to TRBJ1-6; no clear D. With 0 bases removed from V and 14 bases from J, the gap between germline ends came to 14 bases. CDR3 size: 14 residues. From germline, CDR1 is LGHNA and CDR2 YSLEER. CDR3 DNA: TGCGCCAGCAGCCAAGACTCCCGGAGCCTTACCCTCCACTTT. This sequence encodes CASSQDSRSLTLHF.

The sample holds a few counts of this clonotype. This chain connects TRBV11-2 to TRBJ1-2, with 9 bases lining up with TRBD1. The germline V gene has CDR1 SGHAT and CDR2 FQNNGV. Trimming took 8 bases from V and 7 from J; bases not matched to a gene: 11. This CDR3 spans 14 amino acids. The CDR3 reads CASGVTGGYGGYTF. The CDR3, as DNA: TGTGCCAGCGGAGTTACAGGGGGCTATGGTGGCTACACCTTC.

This chain uses TRBV4-1 with TRBJ1-2; a possible D gene is TRBD1 (5 bases). Germline assignment: CDR1 MGHRA and CDR2 YSYEKL. CDR3 length equals 16 residues. V was trimmed by 0 bases and J by 4 bases, leaving 15 bases between them. Here the CDR3 DNA reads TGCGCCAGCAGCCAAGATGGGAGGGGCGGGGGCTATGGCTACACCTTC. This gives the protein CASSQDGRGGGYGYTF.

The chain is built from TRBV5-1 and TRBJ2-7; 7 nucleotides line up with TRBD1. With V trimmed by 3 bases and J by 6 bases, 9 bases remained unmatched. The CDR3 is 14 amino acids. CDR1 and CDR2 (germline): SGHRS, YFSETQ. The CDR3 nucleotides are TGCGCCAGCAGCTCACGACAGGGTAGAACCGAGCAGTACTTC. It is translated as CASSSRQGRTEQYF.

This clonotype was detected a few times. The rearrangement uses TRBV6-5 and TRBJ1-1; unclear D gene. This CDR3 has 13 amino acids. The V end lost 2 bases, the J end lost 5 bases, and 9 bases lay between the germline ends. Germline loops: CDR1 MNHEY, CDR2 SVGAGI. The chain's CDR3 is CASSYRRRTEAFF. The DNA for the CDR3 is TGTGCCAGCAGTTACCGGCGGCGGACTGAAGCTTTCTTT.

This clonotype was counted a few times. V and J are TRBV7-2 and TRBJ2-5; D possibly corresponds to TRBD2 (5 bases). Trimming took 1 base from V and 5 from J, leaving 8 bases between them. Germline V gives CDR1 SGHTA, CDR2 FQGNSA. The CDR3 totals 13 residues. In DNA form, the CDR3 reads TGTGCCAGCAGCTTAGGGATAGCGGAGACCCAGTACTTC. This sequence encodes CASSLGIAETQYF.

In this sample, this clonotype turned up many times. This chain uses TRBV18 with TRBJ2-3, with D uncertain. From germline, CDR1 is KGHSH and CDR2 LQKENI. The V end lost 8 bases, the J end lost 2 bases, and 8 bases lay between the germline ends. This CDR3 spans 12 amino acids. The CDR3 spells CASSPDTDTQYF. The DNA for the CDR3 is TGTGCCAGCAGCCCTGACACAGATACGCAGTATTTT. Combining the CDR3 with reference TRBV18 and TRBJ2-3 gives the whole variable domain NAGVMQNPRHLVRRRGQEARLRCSPMKGHSHVYWYRQLPEEGLKFMVYLQKENIIDESGMPKERFSAEFPKEGPSILRIQQVVRGDSAAYFCASSPDTDTQYFGPGTRLTVL.

In its sample, this clonotype was seen a few times. The V call is TRBV12-3 or TRBV12-4, the J call TRBJ2-3; weak D call: TRBD1 (6 bases). This CDR3 is 15 amino acids long. Trimming cost V 4 bases and J 0 bases, with 11 bases left between them. CDR3 in amino acids: CASSYGQQSTDTQYF. CDR3 DNA sequence: TGTGCCAGCAGTTACGGACAGCAAAGCACAGATACGCAGTATTTT.

This clonotype was observed a handful of times. The rearrangement uses TRBV10-3 and TRBJ1-5; D perhaps matches TRBD1 (5 bases). The CDR3 totals 16 residues. Germline CDR1 is ENHRY and CDR2 is SYGVKD. Between the trimmed V and J ends, which lost 3 bases and 3 bases, there was a span of 15 bases. The DNA for the CDR3 is TGTGCCATCAGTGAAGTTCGGGGGGGTCCCAATCAGCCCCAGCATTTT. Its protein product is CAISEVRGGPNQPQHF.

This clonotype was recorded a few times. The chain is built from TRBV29-1 and TRBJ1-1; D may be TRBD1 (6 bases). The CDR3 consists of 15 residues. Germline CDR1 SQVTM, CDR2 ANQGSEA. V shed 5 bases and J shed 11 bases, with 27 bases lying between them. As DNA, the CDR3 is TGCAGCGTTATATCACGGGGGGACACAACCTCCGGGGCTTTCTTT. Translating gives CSVISRGDTTSGAFF.

The chain recombines TRBV12-3 or TRBV12-4 with TRBJ2-1, with 7 bases aligning to TRBD2. The CDR3 loop spans 15 amino acids. Losses at the gene ends were 3 bases for V and 7 bases for J; bases not matched to a gene: 9. The CDR3 region is CASSFGTRGVNEQFF. The CDR3 DNA follows: TGTGCCAGCAGTTTTGGTACCCGGGGGGTTAATGAGCAGTTCTTC.

A few counts support this clonotype. CDR3 DNA: TGCGCCAGCAGCCGAGGGGACCCTGGGAGCGGCTACACCTTC. Encoded protein: CASSRGDPGSGYTF. The rearrangement joins TRBV4-1 to TRBJ1-2, with D tentatively TRBD1 (5 bases). The CDR3 has 14 amino acids. Trimming shortened V by 4 bases and J by 8 bases, and 17 bases separated the two germline ends. The germline gives CDR1 MGHRA, CDR2 YSYEKL.

The CDR3 here is CASSLDGDLTEAFF. CDR3 coding DNA: TGTGCCAGCAGCTTAGATGGAGACCTCACTGAAGCTTTCTTT. V usage is TRBV7-9 and J usage is TRBJ1-1, with D hard to call. The CDR3 covers 14 residues. Per the germline V gene, CDR1 is SEHNR and CDR2 is FQNEAQ (reference sequence). The V end lost 1 base, the J end lost 4 bases, and 10 bases lay between the germline ends.

The rearrangement links TRBV14 to TRBJ2-2; perhaps TRBD1 as D (6 bases). Germline V lookup: CDR1 SGHDN, CDR2 FVKESK. CDR3 length: 15 residues. Trimming took 1 base from V and 4 from J, leaving 10 bases between them. DNA for the CDR3: TGTGCCAGCAGCCAAGTCAACAGGGTCACCGGGGAGCTGTTTTTT. Translated: CASSQVNRVTGELFF.